This TCR beta chain was obtained from a study of T cell responses to AZD1222 COVID-19 vaccine. Some clones are missing from TCRdb's copy, which holds only in-frame ones; the method was immunoSEQ multiplex PCR. The repertoire includes some 40,000 clones, roughly 77% of them detected once, and less than 25% sits in the top ten. Concerning this clone: Antigen unknown.

Trimming left V 3 bases short and J 9 bases short, with 6 bases between. This CDR3 has 11 amino acids. Germline assignment: CDR1 MDHEN and CDR2 SYDVKM. The study's findings and limits: No repertoire was sampled before or during the peak T cell response, only after it. Dominant CD4 TCR responses targeted spike regions 160-218 and 743-854. Spike-specific TCR breadth and depth both grew after two AZD1222 doses. Clonal diversity may have been underestimated in mostly white British donors.

The chain joins TRBV28 to TRBJ1-5; D is undetermined. The receptor's source is an adult who received the MenACWY meningococcal vaccine as a control. Specimen: peripheral blood, collected 28 days after the second dose of the MenACWY control vaccine. CDR3 protein: CASSFSRPQHF. For the CDR3, the DNA is TGTGCCAGCAGTTTTTCAAGGCCCCAGCATTTT. The entire variable domain, with the rest obtained from reference TRBV28 and TRBJ1-5, is as follows: DVKVTQSSRYLVKRTGEKVFLECVQDMDHENMFWYRQDPGLGLRLIYFSYDVKMKEKGDIPEGYSVSREKKERFSLILESASTNQTSMYLCASSFSRPQHFGDGTRLSIL.